This T cell receptor (beta chain) stems from a study of blood T cell repertoires in COVID-19. This clone was counted between two and nine times. Clones were sequenced by immunoSEQ multiplex PCR, and TCRdb holds only the in-frame ones, with some missing. The table lists 120,000 to 150,000 clones, over 70% of them singletons. The sequencing input was peripheral blood. The clonotype was recovered from a middle-aged man who had recovered from COVID-19.

The CDR3 nucleotides read TGTGCCAGCAGCCCGGTAGGGGTGAACACTGAAGCTTTCTTT. This gives the protein CASSPVGVNTEAFF. The chain links TRBV27 to TRBJ1-1; D is possibly TRBD1 (5 bases). The V gene lost 6 bases and the J gene lost 0 bases, with 11 bases spanning the gap. CDR3 length: 14 residues. The germline V gene has CDR1 MNHEY and CDR2 SMNVEV (reference sequence).